This TCR beta chain appears in the sequencing data of a study of blood T cell repertoires in COVID-19. On the study more broadly: In each case, the material was cDNA or gDNA derived from T cells, B-cell-depleted T cells, or PBMCs.

In the authors' workflow: Reference gene primer amplification in the assay estimated nucleated cell counts. Some clones are missing from TCRdb's copy, which holds only in-frame ones; the method was immunoSEQ multiplex PCR. The DNA was the basis for D and trimming; V, J and clone size are from that table. This table holds some 310,000 clones, 85% to 90% found once. V lost 11 bases to trimming and J lost 6 bases; unmatched junction nucleotides: 16. In germline, CDR1 is ENHRY, CDR2 SYGVKD. The CDR3 spans 15 residues. The table lists this clone with a few counts. Seattle participants joined during active infection and were tracked over time.

The material sequenced was peripheral blood. The TCR comes from a woman between 40 and 55 years old with COVID-19, enrolled during active disease. The chain uses TRBV10-3 and TRBJ2-7; 10 bases align to TRBD1. CDR3 bases: TGTGCCTCCTCCACCCACGGGACAGGGGAAATCGAGCAGTACTTC. Protein product: CASSTHGTGEIEQYF.